The 23 T cell receptor beta chains reported below all come from one sample, sequenced in a study of blood T cells in healthy people across ages (dated by TCRdb to about 2015). The library was produced with 5' RACE. Sequencing was carried out with an Illumina HiSeq 2500. A second about 7 to 11 cycle PCR used a sample-barcoded 5' primer and a J-beta primer mix. The public reads were reprocessed in TCRdb via fastp at Q25 and MiXCR, keeping in-frame beta chains. Rows merge per CDR3 protein into single entries with the most common DNA and genes. The sample table shows around 600,000 distinct CDR3 sequences, and 40% to 50% are seen once. About 22% of the sample comes from the top ten. The sequencing sample was made of blood. The receptors shown here come from a man older than 75 in good health.

In this sample, this clonotype turned up a few times. The CDR3 protein is CASSTQGATGNTIYF. Here the CDR3 DNA reads TGTGCCAGCAGCACACAGGGGGCTACTGGAAACACCATATATTTT. The rearrangement joins TRBV3-1 to TRBJ1-3, with 9 bases that match TRBD1. This CDR3 spans 15 amino acids. The J segment lost 2 bases and the V segment lost 5 bases, leaving 4 bases of the junction unmatched. Per the germline V gene, CDR1 is LGHDT and CDR2 is YNNKEL (reference sequence).

This clonotype was seen a few times. The CDR3 here is CASSLEAENTGELFF. CDR3 DNA sequence: TGCGCCAGCAGCTTGGAGGCCGAGAACACCGGGGAGCTGTTTTTT. The chain couples TRBV5-1 to TRBJ2-2; D is unresolved. The CDR3 runs 15 residues. The germline CDR1 and CDR2 sequences are SGHRS and YFSETQ. Between the trimmed V and J ends, which lost 0 bases and 1 base, there was a span of 7 bases.

This clonotype was detected ten times or more. This chain links TRBV6-5 with TRBJ1-2, with D tentatively TRBD1 (5 bases). Germline V gene data show CDR1 as MNHEY and CDR2 as SVGAGI. V was clipped by 6 bases and J by 2 bases, with 16 bases between them. The CDR3 is 15 amino acids. The CDR3 loop is CASRAGTASNYGYTF. The CDR3 DNA reads TGTGCCAGCAGAGCCGGGACGGCTTCGAACTATGGCTACACCTTC.

This rearrangement joins TRBV6-2 or TRBV6-3 to TRBJ2-1, with TRBD1 identical over 9 bases. Losses at the gene ends were 5 bases for V and 6 bases for J; bases not matched to a gene: 11. The germline CDR1 and CDR2 sequences are MNHEY and SVGEGT. This CDR3 has 16 amino acids. The CDR3 loop is CASSRPRDRVLNEQFF. Written as DNA, the CDR3 is TGTGCCAGCAGTCGACCCCGGGACAGGGTCCTCAATGAGCAGTTCTTC.

The V gene is TRBV29-1, the J gene TRBJ2-7; no definite D call. The CDR3 loop spans 13 amino acids. Trimming left V 5 bases short and J 2 bases short, with 13 bases between. In germline, CDR1 is SQVTM, CDR2 ANQGSEA. The CDR3 DNA reads TGCAGCGTTTTTTCCGGGCCCCCCTACGAGCAGTACTTC. Translation gives CSVFSGPPYEQYF.

The V call is TRBV4-1, the J call TRBJ1-1; TRBD1 agrees at 10 bases. This CDR3 region has 15 residues. Germline V gene data show CDR1 as MGHRA and CDR2 as YSYEKL. Trimming removed 2 bases from V and 7 bases from J; junction bases left unmatched: 7. The CDR3 here is CASSQTGTGVGEAFF. In nucleotides, the CDR3 is TGCGCCAGCAGCCAAACCGGGACAGGGGTGGGTGAAGCTTTCTTT.

This chain joins TRBV27 and TRBJ2-5, with 7 bases fitting TRBD1. The germline gives CDR1 MNHEY, CDR2 SMNVEV (reference sequence). This CDR3 is 18 amino acids long. J lost 3 bases, V lost 4 bases, and 17 bases had no gene match. This chain's CDR3 is CASSSRQGNQIDKETQYF. CDR3 in DNA: TGTGCCAGCAGTTCGAGACAGGGTAACCAAATTGACAAAGAGACCCAGTACTTC.

This clonotype was found a few times. This chain connects TRBV20-1 to TRBJ2-2; no clear D. V gave up 0 bases and J gave up 1 base, with 9 bases separating them. The V gene's germline CDR1 is DFQATT and CDR2 SNEGSKA (reference sequence). This CDR3 region has 15 residues. The DNA of the CDR3 is TGCAGTGCTAGAGATCTGAGAGAGAACACCGGGGAGCTGTTTTTT. This gives the protein CSARDLRENTGELFF.

CDR3 residues: CASSPGGLANTQYF. The CDR3 DNA reads TGTGCCAGCAGCCCCGGGGGACTAGCCAATACGCAGTATTTT. V is TRBV7-3 and J is TRBJ2-3; 9 bases fit TRBD2. The germline CDR1 and CDR2 sequences are SGHTA and FQGTGA. The trim removed 5 bases at V and 7 bases at J, leaving 7 bases unmatched. The CDR3 contains 14 residues.

V is TRBV7-2 and J is TRBJ2-1; 11 nucleotides match TRBD2. The CDR3 has 16 amino acids. V shed 3 bases and J 4 bases; nucleotides not matched to a gene: 5. From germline, CDR1 is SGHTA and CDR2 FQGNSA. The CDR3 sequence: CASSFAGTSGYNEQFF. In DNA, the CDR3 is TGTGCCAGCAGCTTCGCCGGGACTAGCGGTTACAATGAGCAGTTCTTC. Using reference TRBV7-2 and TRBJ2-1 for the parts outside the CDR3, the full variable domain is GAGVSQSPSNKVTEKGKDVELRCDPISGHTALYWYRQSLGQGLEFLIYFQGNSAPDKSGLPSDRFSAERTGGSVSTLTIQRTQQEDSAVYLCASSFAGTSGYNEQFFGPGTRLTVL.

This clonotype was detected a few times. The chain links TRBV29-1 to TRBJ1-1; D gene uncertain. Per the germline V gene, CDR1 is SQVTM and CDR2 is ANQGSEA. V lost 4 bases and J 2 bases, leaving 8 bases between the germline ends. This CDR3 has 12 residues. CDR3 sequence reads: CSVGGLNTEAFF. In nucleotides, the CDR3 is TGCAGCGTTGGAGGGCTTAACACTGAAGCTTTCTTT.

This clonotype was counted at least ten times. A much larger clone differs by one base, so this may be a read error. The CDR3 region has the DNA TGTGCCAGCAGTTACGGCCGGAGCTCCTACAATGAGCAGTTCTTC. Translation gives CASSYGRSSYNEQFF. The chain is built from TRBV6-6 and TRBJ2-1; D gene unclear. Germline V gene lookup returns CDR1 MNHNY and CDR2 SVGAGI (reference sequence). V was shortened by 2 bases and J by 0 bases, with 8 bases between the two germline ends. The CDR3 loop spans 15 amino acids.

The chain couples TRBV7-9 to TRBJ2-3, with TRBD2 identical over 14 bases. The V gene's germline CDR1 is SEHNR and CDR2 FQNEAQ (reference sequence). This CDR3 contains 18 residues. The V segment lost 7 bases and the J segment 2 bases; nucleotides outside the gene matches: 11. The CDR3 region has the DNA TGTGCCAGCATCCGGACTAGCGGGAGGACCGGAAACACAGATACGCAGTATTTT. It codes for CASIRTSGRTGNTDTQYF.

In its sample, this clonotype was seen many times. One junction end disagrees with the germline gene, perhaps due to a read error. The chain joins TRBV4-1 to TRBJ2-6; 7 positions agree with TRBD1. The V gene's germline CDR1 is MGHRA and CDR2 YSYEKL. The CDR3 has 15 amino acids. In DNA form, the CDR3 reads TGTGCCAGCAGTCAACAGGGGACTGGGGCCAACGTCCTGACTTTC. It translates to CASSQQGTGANVLTF.

This clonotype was counted between two and nine times. The rearrangement uses TRBV27 and TRBJ1-6; D remains ambiguous. The CDR3 length is 14 residues. With 11 bases removed from V and 8 bases from J, the gap between germline ends came to 19 bases. Germline lookup yields CDR1 MNHEY and CDR2 SMNVEV (reference sequence). The chain's CDR3 is CAHEVGRTHSPLHF. The CDR3, as DNA: TGTGCCCATGAAGTTGGGAGGACGCATTCACCCCTCCACTTT.

This chain links TRBV5-5 with TRBJ1-2; tentatively, D is TRBD1 (5 bases). V lost 0 bases, J lost 8 bases, and 17 bases lay in between. This CDR3 is 15 amino acids long. Per germline, CDR1 SGHKS and CDR2 YYEKEE (reference sequence). The CDR3 here is CASSLGSTGQGGYTF. CDR3 DNA sequence: TGTGCCAGCAGCTTGGGGTCGACGGGGCAGGGAGGCTACACCTTC.

V and J are TRBV7-9 and TRBJ2-7; possibly TRBD1 for D (6 bases). The CDR3 covers 14 residues. The germline V gene has CDR1 SEHNR and CDR2 FQNEAQ (reference sequence). Between the trimmed V and J ends, which lost 3 bases and 5 bases, there was a span of 14 bases. CDR3 in amino acids: CASSLGTGHDEQYF. CDR3 DNA sequence: TGTGCCAGCAGCTTGGGGACGGGACACGACGAGCAGTACTTC.

V is TRBV12-3 or TRBV12-4 and J is TRBJ2-7; 8 bases map to TRBD1. With V trimmed by 5 bases and J by 7 bases, 4 bases remained unmatched. The CDR3 contains 12 residues. The CDR3 here is CASSNRGEEQYF. CDR3 nucleotide sequence: TGTGCCAGCAGTAACAGGGGGGAGGAGCAGTACTTC.

In DNA form, the CDR3 reads TGTGCCAGCGCCGGTAGGGCAGGAAGTTTACAAGAGACCCAGTACTTC. Amino acid sequence: CASAGRAGSLQETQYF. The gene calls are TRBV7-9 and TRBJ2-5; D is uncertain. This CDR3 region has 16 residues. Trimming shortened V by 8 bases and J by 2 bases, and 21 bases separated the two germline ends. The germline V gene has CDR1 SEHNR and CDR2 FQNEAQ (reference sequence). The complete variable domain, with remaining parts taken from reference TRBV7-9 and TRBJ2-5, reads DTGVSQNPRHKITKRGQNVTFRCDPISEHNRLYWYRQTLGQGPEFLTYFQNEAQLEKSRLLSDRFSAERPKGSFSTLEIQRTEQGDSAMYLCASAGRAGSLQETQYFGPGTRLLVL.

J is TRBJ1-1 and V is TRBV10-3; no firm D call. V was clipped by 1 base and J by 0 bases, with 0 bases between them. CDR1 is ENHRY and CDR2 is SYGVKD in the germline V gene. CDR3 size: 12 residues. The CDR3 protein is CAISELNTEAFF. The CDR3 nucleotides are TGTGCCATCAGTGAGTTGAACACTGAAGCTTTCTTT.

About this clonotype: This may arise from a read error, as a much more abundant clone is one base away. CDR3 loop: CSASPSGLVGSDTQYF. The CDR3 DNA reads TGCAGTGCTAGCCCGTCGGGACTAGTGGGGTCAGATACGCAGTATTTT. This rearrangement joins TRBV20-1 to TRBJ2-3; 8 bases agree with TRBD2. The CDR3 is made up of 16 amino acids. Losses at the gene ends were 3 bases for V and 4 bases for J; bases not matched to a gene: 12. Germline lookup yields CDR1 DFQATT and CDR2 SNEGSKA (reference sequence).

J is TRBJ2-7 and V is TRBV20-1, with D perhaps TRBD1 or TRBD2 (5 bases each). Germline-derived CDR1 and CDR2 are DFQATT and SNEGSKA (reference sequence). Trimming shortened V by 2 bases and J by 3 bases, and 8 bases separated the two germline ends. The CDR3 is 12 amino acids. CDR3 nucleotides: TGCAGTGCTAGACCGAGGGGCTACGAGCAGTACTTC. Protein product: CSARPRGYEQYF.

This clonotype was found many times. J is TRBJ2-1 and V is TRBV7-2, with D tentatively TRBD1 (6 bases). CDR3 size: 15 residues. Germline V CDR1 and CDR2: SGHTA, FQGNSA. Trimming removed 0 bases from V and 4 bases from J, with 10 bases in between. The CDR3 coding sequence is TGTGCCAGCAGCTTAGCGGGGGCCTCTTACAATGAGCAGTTCTTC. It specifies CASSLAGASYNEQFF.